The entry below describes one T cell receptor beta chain. The antigen remains undetermined. CDR3 length: 12 residues. V lost 7 bases to trimming and J lost 5 bases, with 12 bases between them. CDR1 PRHDT and CDR2 FYEKMQ come from the germline V gene (reference sequence). PCR amplification relied on 60 Vbeta primers (plus 13 Jbeta primers). Clones were sequenced by immunoSEQ multiplex PCR, and TCRdb holds only the in-frame ones, with some missing. This sample yields 100,000 to 150,000 clones, of which 70% to 80% are seen a single time; around 3.6% belongs to the top ten. The sample belongs to a study of cytomegalovirus exposure and HLA in healthy donors. Looking at the study overall: An earlier analysis found some 100 million unique TCR beta sequences from about 179 million T cells.

Study findings and constraints: A few CMV-associated chains proved CMV antigen-specific in vitro. According to reports, the classifier identified cytomegalovirus status with high specificity and sensitivity.

Likely unrecorded immune exposures existed in these nominally healthy donors. Source material: PBMCs. This sequence originates from a man aged 40-49 years in good health and CMV-seronegative. The chain links TRBV13 to TRBJ2-7; maybe TRBD2 (5 bases). CDR3 amino acids: CASTSRGNEQYF. The CDR3 nucleotides are TGTGCCAGCACCAGCCGGGGTAACGAGCAGTACTTC. The whole variable domain, remainder taken from reference TRBV13 and TRBJ2-7, is AAGVIQSPRHLIKEKRETATLKCYPIPRHDTVYWYQQGPGQDPQFLISFYEKMQSDKGSIPDRFSAQQFSDYHSELNMSSLELGDSALYFCASTSRGNEQYFGPGTRLTVT.